This T cell receptor (beta chain) was sequenced for a study of blood T cell repertoires in COVID-19. About the study: The samples span acute and convalescent COVID-19 from the United States, Italy and Spain.

The table came from immunoSEQ multiplex PCR; TCRdb's copy has only in-frame clones and leaves some out. The sample records hundreds of thousands of clones, 87% being singletons. Individuals aged about 18 to 95 years were recruited from about two dozen US areas. Allocation to cohorts depended on clinical history reported by the participants. The sample comprised PBMCs or T cells enriched from blood (not recorded which). This TCR derives from a woman in her 30s who had recovered from COVID-19.

CDR3 loop: CASSVFSGTLSYNEQFF. The CDR3 DNA reads TGTGCCAGCAGTGTGTTTAGCGGGACCCTCTCCTACAATGAGCAGTTCTTC. The chain joins TRBV2 to TRBJ2-1; 8 positions match TRBD2. CDR1 SNHLY and CDR2 FYNNEI come from the germline V gene. This CDR3 contains 17 residues. J gave up 0 bases and V 4 bases, and 8 bases lay outside the gene matches. Using reference TRBV2 and TRBJ2-1 for the parts outside the CDR3, the full variable domain is EPEVTQTPSHQVTQMGQEVILRCVPISNHLYFYWYRQILGQKVEFLVSFYNNEISEKSEIFDDQFSVERPDGSNFTLKIRSTKLEDSAMYFCASSVFSGTLSYNEQFFGPGTRLTVL.